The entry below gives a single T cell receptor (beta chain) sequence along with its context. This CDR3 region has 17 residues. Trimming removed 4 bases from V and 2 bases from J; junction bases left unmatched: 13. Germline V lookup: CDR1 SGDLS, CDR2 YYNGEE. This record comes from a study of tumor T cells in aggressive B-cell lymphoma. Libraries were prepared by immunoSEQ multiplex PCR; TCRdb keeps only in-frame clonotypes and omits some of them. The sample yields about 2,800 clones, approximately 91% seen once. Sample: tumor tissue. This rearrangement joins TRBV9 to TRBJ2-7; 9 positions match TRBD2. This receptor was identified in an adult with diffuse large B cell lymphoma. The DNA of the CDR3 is TGTGCCAGCAGCTACGACTCCCACCAGCGGGGGGCCTACGAGCAGTACTTC. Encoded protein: CASSYDSHQRGAYEQYF.